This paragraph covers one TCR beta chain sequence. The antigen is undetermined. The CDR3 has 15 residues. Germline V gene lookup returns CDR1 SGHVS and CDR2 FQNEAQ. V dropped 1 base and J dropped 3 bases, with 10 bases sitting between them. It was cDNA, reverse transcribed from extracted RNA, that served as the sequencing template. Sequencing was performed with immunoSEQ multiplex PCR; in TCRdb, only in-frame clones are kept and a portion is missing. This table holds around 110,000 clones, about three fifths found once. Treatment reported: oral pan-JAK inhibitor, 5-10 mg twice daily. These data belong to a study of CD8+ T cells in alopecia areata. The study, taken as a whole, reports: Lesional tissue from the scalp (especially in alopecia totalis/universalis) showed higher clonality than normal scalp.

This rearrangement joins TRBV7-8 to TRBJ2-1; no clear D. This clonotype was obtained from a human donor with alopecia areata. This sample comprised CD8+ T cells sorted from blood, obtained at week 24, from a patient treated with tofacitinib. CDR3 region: CASSLDVSGYNEQFF. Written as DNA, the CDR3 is TGTGCCAGCAGCTTAGATGTCTCCGGCTACAATGAGCAGTTCTTC.